These 16 T cell receptor beta chains originate from one sample sequenced in a study of OX40 agonist ivuxolimab in advanced cancers. This table comes from immunoSEQ multiplex PCR, and its TCRdb copy is limited to in-frame clones, with some not included. This table holds more than 55,000 clones, more than 75% found once. This sample comprised CD4+ or CD8+ T cells sorted from blood, obtained in a trial of the OX40 agonist ivuxolimab. The receptor set was obtained from an adult with an advanced solid tumor such as melanoma, head and neck, liver or kidney cancer.

This clone was counted a single time. V usage is TRBV11-2 and J usage is TRBJ2-3, with D perhaps TRBD1 or TRBD2 (5 bases each). The CDR3 has 17 amino acids. V was trimmed by 2 bases and J by 0 bases, leaving 15 bases between them. Germline CDR1 and CDR2: SGHAT and FQNNGV. For the CDR3, the DNA is TGTGCCAGCAGCTTACGTCCCGGGGCCACTAGCACAGATACGCAGTATTTT. Its protein is CASSLRPGATSTDTQYF.

The chain links TRBV28 to TRBJ1-4, with 7 nucleotides matching TRBD1. There are 15 residues in the CDR3. CDR1 and CDR2 (germline): MDHEN, SYDVKM. The V and J ends lost 5 bases and 5 bases, in that order; junction bases with no gene match: 8. The CDR3 nucleotides are TGTGCCAGCAGTACGCGACAGGGCCTAAATGAAAAACTGTTTTTT. This encodes CASSTRQGLNEKLFF.

The V gene is TRBV19, the J gene TRBJ1-2; D is ambiguous. This CDR3 spans 15 amino acids. The germline V and J ends were trimmed by 5 bases and 4 bases, with 17 bases remaining between them. The germline CDR1 and CDR2 sequences are LNHDA and SQIVND (reference sequence). The CDR3 bases are TGTGCCAGTAGTCCTTGGACCGTTCCCTTCTATGGCTACACCTTC. It specifies CASSPWTVPFYGYTF.

The chain joins TRBV9 to TRBJ2-6, with D possibly being TRBD2 (7 bases). V was pared by 4 bases and J by 2 bases, with 19 bases between. This CDR3 comprises 18 residues. The germline V gene has CDR1 SGDLS and CDR2 YYNGEE. The CDR3 region has the DNA TGTGCCAGCAGCCCCCGAGGGGGGGCTCCCACTGGGGCCAACGTCCTGACTTTC. Its translation: CASSPRGGAPTGANVLTF.

In DNA form, the CDR3 reads TGTGCCAGCAGCAAAAAACCCCAGCGGGTAGGTCCAAGCACAGATACGCAGTATTTT. It yields the protein CASSKKPQRVGPSTDTQYF. The gene calls are TRBV21-1 and TRBJ2-3; TRBD2 is the table's D call and was not checked against the DNA. TRBV21-1 is a pseudogene locus. CDR3 length: 19 amino acids.

V is TRBV5-1 and J is TRBJ2-5, with D maybe TRBD1 (7 bases). With 4 bases removed from V and 1 base from J, the gap between germline ends came to 11 bases. Germline V gene sequence: CDR1 SGHRS, CDR2 YFSETQ. The CDR3 consists of 14 residues. CDR3 in DNA: TGCGCCAGCAGCCGGGGGACAGTCCAAGAGACCCAGTACTTC. The encoded protein is CASSRGTVQETQYF. Full variable domain (outside the CDR3, taken from reference TRBV5-1 and TRBJ2-5): KAGVTQTPRYLIKTRGQQVTLSCSPISGHRSVSWYQQTPGQGLQFLFEYFSETQRNKGNFPGRFSGRQFSNSRSEMNVSTLELGDSALYLCASSRGTVQETQYFGPGTRLLVL.

The V call is TRBV21-1, the J call TRBJ1-1. TRBV21-1 is annotated as a pseudogene. The CDR3 length is 14 residues. DNA of the CDR3: TGTGCCAGCAGCAAAGTGGAGGGGAGCACTGAAGCTTTCTTT. This sequence encodes CASSKVEGSTEAFF.

V and J are TRBV10-3 and TRBJ1-5, with 9 bases fitting TRBD1. This CDR3 region has 16 residues. V lost 4 bases and J lost 4; bases outside the gene matches: 8. Germline assignment: CDR1 ENHRY and CDR2 SYGVKD. This CDR3 reads CAISGGGQGMNQPQHF. The CDR3 DNA follows: TGTGCCATCAGTGGGGGGGGACAGGGTATGAATCAGCCCCAGCATTTT.

This chain uses TRBV6-5 with TRBJ1-1; D gene uncertain. The germline V and J ends were trimmed by 6 bases and 3 bases, with 8 bases remaining between them. Germline loops: CDR1 MNHEY, CDR2 SVGAGI. The length of the CDR3 is 12 residues. The CDR3 DNA follows: TGTGCCAGCAGGTCAGTGGACACTGAAGCTTTCTTT. Translated, it gives CASRSVDTEAFF.

The genes are TRBV16 and TRBJ1-2; no reliable D call. Trimming removed 2 bases from V and 1 base from J, with 11 bases in between. Germline V CDR1 and CDR2: KGHSY, FQNENV. The CDR3 sequence is 15 residues long. CDR3 coding DNA: TGTGCCAGCAGCCAAGTCCGGGGTTTTAACTATGGCTACACCTTC. Amino acids: CASSQVRGFNYGYTF.

The rearrangement uses TRBV28 and TRBJ1-5; the D gene is possibly TRBD1 (6 bases). V was trimmed by 5 bases and J by 9 bases, leaving 17 bases between them. Germline V gene lookup returns CDR1 MDHEN and CDR2 SYDVKM. This CDR3 has 14 amino acids. DNA for the CDR3: TGTGCCAGCAGTAACAGGGACGGGGCAAGGCCCCAGCATTTT. It codes for CASSNRDGARPQHF.

The chain joins TRBV6-6 to TRBJ1-2; D possibly corresponds to TRBD1 (6 bases). The CDR3 length is 14 residues. Germline V gives CDR1 MNHNY, CDR2 SVGAGI (reference sequence). Trimming cost V 5 bases and J 3 bases, with 13 bases left between them. The DNA of the CDR3 is TGTGCCAGCAGTGGGGGAAGGGGGGACTATGGCTACACCTTC. Its translation is CASSGGRGDYGYTF.

The chain combines TRBV29-1 with TRBJ2-7; the match to TRBD1 covers 8 bases. J gave up 0 bases and V 4 bases, and 14 bases lay outside the gene matches. The CDR3 sequence is 17 residues long. CDR1 SQVTM and CDR2 ANQGSEA come from the germline V gene. CDR3 region: CSVAGPDRALLSYEQYF. For the CDR3, the DNA is TGCAGCGTTGCGGGGCCGGACAGGGCGCTGCTCTCCTACGAGCAGTACTTC.

The chain carries TRBV6-1 and TRBJ2-7, with 11 bases identical to TRBD2. V shed 4 bases and J 3 bases; nucleotides not matched to a gene: 8. The length of the CDR3 is 16 residues. CDR1 is MNHNS, CDR2 SASEGT, per germline. As DNA, the CDR3 is TGTGCCAGCAGTGCTGTCGGGACTAGCGGTTACTACGAGCAGTACTTC. Translation: CASSAVGTSGYYEQYF.

The gene calls are TRBV11-3 and TRBJ2-3, with 8 bases matching TRBD2. The CDR3 is 19 amino acids. The V gene end was trimmed by 5 bases and the J gene end by 0 bases; junction bases not matched to a gene: 16. Germline lookup yields CDR1 SGHNT and CDR2 YENEEA. The chain's CDR3 is CASSRTATSGLTSTDTQYF. The CDR3 DNA follows: TGTGCCAGCAGCCGGACAGCCACTAGCGGCCTAACTAGCACAGATACGCAGTATTTT.

The gene calls are TRBV28 and TRBJ2-7; perhaps D is TRBD1 or TRBD2 (5 bases each). The CDR3 contains 13 residues. V lost 7 bases to trimming and J lost 6 bases, with 16 bases between them. The germline V gene has CDR1 MDHEN and CDR2 SYDVKM. CDR3 bases: TGTGCCAGCACCGGGACCGCGTGGCCCGAGCAGTACTTC. It translates to CASTGTAWPEQYF.